This T cell receptor beta chain was profiled in a study of T cell responses to AZD1222 COVID-19 vaccine. Trimming removed 3 bases at V and 0 bases at J, with 11 bases between. The CDR3 is 14 amino acids. CDR1 and CDR2 from the germline V gene are GTSNPN and SVGIG (reference sequence). Here immunoSEQ multiplex PCR was the method, and the copy in TCRdb shows in-frame clones only, minus some. The sample yields about 110,000 clones, 89% seen once. The clonotype comes from an adult in good health. Sequencing used peripheral blood, obtained on day 0 of AZD1222 vaccination. The chain links TRBV30 to TRBJ1-1; no definite D call. The CDR3, as DNA: TGTGCCTGGAGGTCTTGGAGGGTGAACACTGAAGCTTTCTTT. Translated, it gives CAWRSWRVNTEAFF.